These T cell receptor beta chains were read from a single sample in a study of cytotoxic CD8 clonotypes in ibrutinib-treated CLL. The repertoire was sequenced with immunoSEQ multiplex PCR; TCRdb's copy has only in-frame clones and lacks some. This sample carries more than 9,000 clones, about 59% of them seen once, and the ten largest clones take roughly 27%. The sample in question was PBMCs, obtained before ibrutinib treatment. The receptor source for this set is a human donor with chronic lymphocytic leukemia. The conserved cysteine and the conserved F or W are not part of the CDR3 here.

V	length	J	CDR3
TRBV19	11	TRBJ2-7	ASSINGGYEQY
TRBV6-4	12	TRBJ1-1	ASSDTSRGTEAF
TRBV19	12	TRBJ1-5	ASSVDSLNQPQH
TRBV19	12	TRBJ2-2	ASTADGNTGELF
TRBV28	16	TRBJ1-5	ASSLGNSKKGSNQPQH
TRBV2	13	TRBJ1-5	ASSEVQGRGQPQH
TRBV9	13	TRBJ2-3	ASTRLATSTDTQY
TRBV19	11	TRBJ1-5	ASSIGRNQPQH
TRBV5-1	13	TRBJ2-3	ASSLDGASGGTKY
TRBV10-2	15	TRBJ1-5	ASSESQGAAYNQPQH
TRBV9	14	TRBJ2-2	ASSFGQGAWDGELF
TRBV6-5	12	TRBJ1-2	ASSFETGNYGYT
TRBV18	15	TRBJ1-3	ASSPQSGFASGNTIY
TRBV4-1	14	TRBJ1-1	ASSQDSGHSRTEAF
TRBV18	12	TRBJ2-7	ASSLTGAGYEQY
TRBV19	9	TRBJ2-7	ASSLGYEQY
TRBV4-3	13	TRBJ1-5	ASSLRTGSHQPQH
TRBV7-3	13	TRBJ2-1	ASSQSTSAYNEQF
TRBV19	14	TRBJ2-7	ASSMGTDSLSYEQY
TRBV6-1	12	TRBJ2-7	ASSDQPRINEQY
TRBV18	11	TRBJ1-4	ATTPGLNEKLF
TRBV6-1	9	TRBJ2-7	ASRQGYEQY
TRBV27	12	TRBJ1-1	ASSFTGSNTEAF
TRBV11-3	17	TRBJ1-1	ASSLSLWVLRGMNTEAF
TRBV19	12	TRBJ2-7	ASSIGDRVYEQY
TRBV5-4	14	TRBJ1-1	ASSARTGRGNTEAF
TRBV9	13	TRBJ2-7	ASSRDRQGPYEQY
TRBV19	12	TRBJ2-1	ASTPGRISNEQF
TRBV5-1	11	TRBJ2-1	ASSLVRDNEQF
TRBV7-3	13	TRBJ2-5	ASSLGAGSVETQY
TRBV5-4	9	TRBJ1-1	ASSLEMDSL
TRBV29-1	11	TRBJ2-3	SGTGTSTDTQY
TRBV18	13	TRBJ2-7	ASSPGPATSYEQY
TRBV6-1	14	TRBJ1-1	ASSGQTKPKADEAF
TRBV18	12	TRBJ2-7	ASSQGLGGHEQY
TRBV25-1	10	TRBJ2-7	ASSEFVNEQY
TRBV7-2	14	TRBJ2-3	ASSLVGTSSTDTQY
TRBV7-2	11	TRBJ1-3	ASSLAAGNTIY
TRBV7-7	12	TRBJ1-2	ASSEAQGPYGYT
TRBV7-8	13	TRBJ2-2	ASSPGGQFTGELF
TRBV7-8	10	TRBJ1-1	ASGQDATEAF
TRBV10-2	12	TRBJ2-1	ASSDRGLYNEQF
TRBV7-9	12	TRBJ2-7	ASSPGTGYDEQY
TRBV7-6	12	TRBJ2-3	ASSVSPSTDTQY
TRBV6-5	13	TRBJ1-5	ASSPDGTARQPQH
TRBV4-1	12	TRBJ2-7	ASSHPGTGPVQY
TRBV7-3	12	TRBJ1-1	ASGPAGRGTEAF